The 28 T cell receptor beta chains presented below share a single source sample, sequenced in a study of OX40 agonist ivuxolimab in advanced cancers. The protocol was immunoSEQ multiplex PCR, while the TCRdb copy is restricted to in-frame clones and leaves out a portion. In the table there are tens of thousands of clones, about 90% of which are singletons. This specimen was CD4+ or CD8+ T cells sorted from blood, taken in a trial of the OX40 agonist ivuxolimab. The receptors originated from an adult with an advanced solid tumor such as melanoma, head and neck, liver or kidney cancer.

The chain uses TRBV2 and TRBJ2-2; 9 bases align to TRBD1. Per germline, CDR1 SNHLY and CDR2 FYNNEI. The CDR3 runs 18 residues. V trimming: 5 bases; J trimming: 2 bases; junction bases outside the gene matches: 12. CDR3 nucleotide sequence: TGTGCCAGCAGTCCCGCCCGACAGGGGGTATTTAACACCGGGGAGCTGTTTTTT. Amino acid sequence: CASSPARQGVFNTGELFF.

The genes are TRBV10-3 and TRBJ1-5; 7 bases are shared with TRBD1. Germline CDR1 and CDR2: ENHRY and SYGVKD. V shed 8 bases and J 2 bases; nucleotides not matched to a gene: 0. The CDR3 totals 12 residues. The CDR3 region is CAIGQGNQPQHF. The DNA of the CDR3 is TGTGCCATCGGACAGGGCAATCAGCCCCAGCATTTT.

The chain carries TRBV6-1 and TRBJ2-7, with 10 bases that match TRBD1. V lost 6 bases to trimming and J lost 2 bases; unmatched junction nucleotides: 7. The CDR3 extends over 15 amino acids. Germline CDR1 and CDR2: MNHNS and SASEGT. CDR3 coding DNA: TGTGCCAGCAGCCCCATGGACAGGGGGACCTACGAGCAGTACTTC. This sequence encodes CASSPMDRGTYEQYF.

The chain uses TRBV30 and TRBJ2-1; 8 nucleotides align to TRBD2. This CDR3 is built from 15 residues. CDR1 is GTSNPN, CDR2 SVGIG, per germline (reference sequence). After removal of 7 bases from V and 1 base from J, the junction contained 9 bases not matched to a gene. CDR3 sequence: CAFAGSGGSYNEQFF. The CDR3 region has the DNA TGTGCCTTTGCAGGGTCGGGAGGGTCCTACAATGAGCAGTTCTTC.

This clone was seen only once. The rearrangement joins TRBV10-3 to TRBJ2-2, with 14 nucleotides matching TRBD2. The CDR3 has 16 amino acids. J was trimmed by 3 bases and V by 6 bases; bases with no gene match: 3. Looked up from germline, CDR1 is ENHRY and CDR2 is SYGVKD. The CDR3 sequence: CAIREGLAGDTGELFF. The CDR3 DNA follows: TGTGCCATCAGGGAGGGACTAGCGGGAGACACCGGGGAGCTGTTTTTT.

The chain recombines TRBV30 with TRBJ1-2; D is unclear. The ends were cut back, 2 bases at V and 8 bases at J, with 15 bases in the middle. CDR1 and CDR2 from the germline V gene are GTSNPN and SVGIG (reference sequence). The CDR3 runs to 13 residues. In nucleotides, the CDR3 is TGTGCCTGGAGTCCCCTGACGGGAAGCGGCTACACCTTC. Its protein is CAWSPLTGSGYTF.

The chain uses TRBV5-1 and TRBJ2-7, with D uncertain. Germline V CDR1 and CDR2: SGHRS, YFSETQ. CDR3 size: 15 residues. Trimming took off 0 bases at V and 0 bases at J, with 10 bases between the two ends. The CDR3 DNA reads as TGCGCCAGCAGCTTGGGGCGGTCGTCCTCCTACGAGCAGTACTTC. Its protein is CASSLGRSSSYEQYF.

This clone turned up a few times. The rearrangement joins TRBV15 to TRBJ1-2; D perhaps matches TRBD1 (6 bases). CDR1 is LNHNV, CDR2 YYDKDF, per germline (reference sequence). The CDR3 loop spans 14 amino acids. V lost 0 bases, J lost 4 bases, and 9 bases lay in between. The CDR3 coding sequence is TGTGCCACCAGCAGAGACAGGGGCATCTATGGCTACACCTTC. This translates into CATSRDRGIYGYTF. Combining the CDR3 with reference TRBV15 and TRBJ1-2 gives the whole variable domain DAMVIQNPRYQVTQFGKPVTLSCSQTLNHNVMYWYQQKSSQAPKLLFHYYDKDFNNEADTPDNFQSRRPNTSFCFLDIRSPGLGDTAMYLCATSRDRGIYGYTFGSGTRLTVV.

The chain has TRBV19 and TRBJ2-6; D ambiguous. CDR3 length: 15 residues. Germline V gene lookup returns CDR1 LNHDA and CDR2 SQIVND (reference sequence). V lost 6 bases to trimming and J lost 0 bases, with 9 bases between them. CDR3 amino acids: CASRRESSGANVLTF. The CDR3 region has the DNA TGTGCCAGTAGACGCGAAAGCTCTGGGGCCAACGTCCTGACTTTC.

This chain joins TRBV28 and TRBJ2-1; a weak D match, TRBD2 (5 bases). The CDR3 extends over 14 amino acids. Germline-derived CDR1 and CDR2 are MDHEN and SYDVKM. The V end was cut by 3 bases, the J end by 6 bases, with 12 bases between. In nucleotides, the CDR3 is TGTGCCAGCAGTTTCCTCCGGGGTGCCAATGAGCAGTTCTTC. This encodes CASSFLRGANEQFF.

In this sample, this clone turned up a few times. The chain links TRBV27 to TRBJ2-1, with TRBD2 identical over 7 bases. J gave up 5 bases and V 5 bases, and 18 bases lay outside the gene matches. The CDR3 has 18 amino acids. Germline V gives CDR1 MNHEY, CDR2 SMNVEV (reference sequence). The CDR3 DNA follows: TGTGCCAGCAGTCGGAGGGACTTTGGTTTGGGAGGGAACAATGAGCAGTTCTTC. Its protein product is CASSRRDFGLGGNNEQFF.

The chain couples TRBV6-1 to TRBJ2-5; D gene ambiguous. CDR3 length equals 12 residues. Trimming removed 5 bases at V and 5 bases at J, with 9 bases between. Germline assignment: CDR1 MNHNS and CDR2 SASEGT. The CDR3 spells CASSRTGETQYF. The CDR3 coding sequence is TGTGCCAGCAGTCGTACTGGGGAGACCCAGTACTTC.

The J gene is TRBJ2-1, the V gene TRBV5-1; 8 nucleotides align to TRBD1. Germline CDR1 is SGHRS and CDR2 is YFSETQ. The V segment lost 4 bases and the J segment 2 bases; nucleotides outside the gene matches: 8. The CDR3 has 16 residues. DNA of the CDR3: TGCGCCAGCAGCCCCCAGGGGGCGTATACCTACAATGAGCAGTTCTTC. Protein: CASSPQGAYTYNEQFF.

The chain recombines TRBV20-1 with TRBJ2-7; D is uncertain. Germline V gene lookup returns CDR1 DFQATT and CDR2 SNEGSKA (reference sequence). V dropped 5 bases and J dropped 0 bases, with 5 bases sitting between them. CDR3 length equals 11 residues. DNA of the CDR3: TGCAGTGCTGGTCTCTCCTACGAGCAGTACTTC. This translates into CSAGLSYEQYF.

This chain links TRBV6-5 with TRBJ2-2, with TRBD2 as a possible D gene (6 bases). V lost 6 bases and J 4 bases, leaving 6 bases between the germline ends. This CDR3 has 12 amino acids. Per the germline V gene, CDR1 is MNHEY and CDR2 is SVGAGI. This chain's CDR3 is CASREGTGELFF. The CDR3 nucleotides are TGTGCCAGCAGGGAGGGCACCGGGGAGCTGTTTTTT.

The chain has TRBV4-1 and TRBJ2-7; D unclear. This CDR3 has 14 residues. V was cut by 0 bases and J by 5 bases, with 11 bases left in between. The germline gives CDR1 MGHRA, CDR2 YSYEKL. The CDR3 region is CASSQDRVSHEQYF. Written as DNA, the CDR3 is TGCGCCAGCAGCCAAGACCGAGTTAGCCACGAGCAGTACTTC.

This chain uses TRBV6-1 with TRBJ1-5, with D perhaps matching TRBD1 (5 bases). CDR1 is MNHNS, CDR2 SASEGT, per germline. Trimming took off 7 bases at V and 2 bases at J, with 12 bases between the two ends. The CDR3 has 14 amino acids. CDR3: CASMADRRNQPQHF. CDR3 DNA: TGTGCCAGCATGGCTGACAGACGCAATCAGCCCCAGCATTTT.

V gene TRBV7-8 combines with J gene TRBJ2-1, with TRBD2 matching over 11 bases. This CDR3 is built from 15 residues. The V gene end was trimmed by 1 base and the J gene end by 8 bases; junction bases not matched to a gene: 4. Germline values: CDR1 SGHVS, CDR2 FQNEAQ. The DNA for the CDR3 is TGTGCCAGCAGCTTAGTTACTAGCGGGGGTCATGAGCAGTTCTTC. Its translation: CASSLVTSGGHEQFF.

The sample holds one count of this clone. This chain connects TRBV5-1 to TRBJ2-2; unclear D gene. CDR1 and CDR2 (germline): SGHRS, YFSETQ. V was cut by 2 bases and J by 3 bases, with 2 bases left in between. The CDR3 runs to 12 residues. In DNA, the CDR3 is TGCGCCAGCAGCTTCGACACCGGGGAGCTGTTTTTT. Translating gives CASSFDTGELFF.

This chain's CDR3 is CASSSGPSSGNTIYF. CDR3 bases: TGTGCCAGCAGCTCAGGGCCAAGCTCTGGAAACACCATATATTTT. The chain links TRBV7-2 to TRBJ1-3; D may be TRBD1 (5 bases). Germline values: CDR1 SGHTA, CDR2 FQGNSA. V was pared by 4 bases and J by 0 bases, with 10 bases between. This CDR3 is built from 15 residues.

This chain's CDR3 is CASSPSTGGGSSYEQYF. CDR3 coding DNA: TGTGCCAGCAGCCCATCGACAGGGGGCGGGAGCTCCTACGAGCAGTACTTC. The rearrangement links TRBV11-2 to TRBJ2-7; 10 bases are a match to TRBD1. This CDR3 is built from 17 residues. Germline loops: CDR1 SGHAT, CDR2 FQNNGV. The junction had 10 bases not matched to a gene; V was cut back by 5 bases and J by 0 bases.

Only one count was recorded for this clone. The CDR3 DNA follows: TGTGCCAGCAGCCCGGTCAGGACTGATGACACAGATACGCAGTATTTT. It yields the protein CASSPVRTDDTDTQYF. This rearrangement joins TRBV7-2 to TRBJ2-3; weak D call: TRBD2 (5 bases). The V end lost 5 bases, the J end lost 2 bases, and 17 bases lay between the germline ends. The CDR3 sequence is 16 residues long. Per the germline V gene, CDR1 is SGHTA and CDR2 is FQGNSA.

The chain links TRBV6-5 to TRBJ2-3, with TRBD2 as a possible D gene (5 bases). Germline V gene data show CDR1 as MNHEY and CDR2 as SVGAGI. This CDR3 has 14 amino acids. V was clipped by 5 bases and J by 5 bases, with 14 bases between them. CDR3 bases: TGTGCCAGCAGTGACAAAAAACGGGGAGATACGCAGTATTTT. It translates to CASSDKKRGDTQYF.

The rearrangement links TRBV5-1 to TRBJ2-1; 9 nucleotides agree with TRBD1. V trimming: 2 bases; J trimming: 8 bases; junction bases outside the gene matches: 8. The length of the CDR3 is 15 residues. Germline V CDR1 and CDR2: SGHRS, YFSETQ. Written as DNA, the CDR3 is TGCGCCAGCAGCTTACAGGGGGCGCAGGGTCATGAGCAGTTCTTC. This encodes CASSLQGAQGHEQFF.

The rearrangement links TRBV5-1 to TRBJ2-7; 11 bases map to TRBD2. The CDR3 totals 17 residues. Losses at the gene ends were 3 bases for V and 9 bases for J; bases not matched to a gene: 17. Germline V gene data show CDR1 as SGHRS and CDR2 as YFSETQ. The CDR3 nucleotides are TGCGCCAGCAGCTCCGGGACTAGCGGATCCTCGCTGATGGGGCAGTACTTC. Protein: CASSSGTSGSSLMGQYF.

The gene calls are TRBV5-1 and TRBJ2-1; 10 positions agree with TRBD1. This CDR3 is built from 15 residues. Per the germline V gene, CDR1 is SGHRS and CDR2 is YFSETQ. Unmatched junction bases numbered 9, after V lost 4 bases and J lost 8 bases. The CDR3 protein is CASSRDRGERDEQFF. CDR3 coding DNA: TGCGCCAGCAGCAGGGACAGGGGAGAGAGAGATGAGCAGTTCTTC.

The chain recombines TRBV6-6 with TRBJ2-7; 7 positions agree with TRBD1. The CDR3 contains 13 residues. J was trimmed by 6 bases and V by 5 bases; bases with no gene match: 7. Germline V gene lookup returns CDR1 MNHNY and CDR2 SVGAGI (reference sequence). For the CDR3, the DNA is TGTGCCAGCAGTGACCCGGGACAGTTCGAGCAGTACTTC. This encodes CASSDPGQFEQYF.

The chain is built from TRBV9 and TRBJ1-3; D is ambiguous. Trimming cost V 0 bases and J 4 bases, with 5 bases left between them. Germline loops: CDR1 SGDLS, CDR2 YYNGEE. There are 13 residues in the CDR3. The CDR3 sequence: CASSVDPGNTIYF. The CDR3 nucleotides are TGTGCCAGCAGCGTAGATCCCGGAAACACCATATATTTT.